This TCR beta chain was captured by sequencing in a study of early T cells in non-severe SARS-CoV-2 infection. Study background: Sequenced material consisted of bulk RNA (from unsorted whole blood), and chains were unpaired.

V was trimmed by 3 bases and J by 0 bases, leaving 9 bases between them. The germline CDR1 and CDR2 sequences are MDHEN and SYDVKM. The CDR3 is made up of 15 amino acids. By share, this clonotype ranks as medium-sized. Individually, cDNA molecules had unique molecular identifiers attached to them. TCRdb reanalysed the 5' RACE reads using MiXCR and keeps one entry per CDR3 protein. The top ten hold just under 4.5% of the sample, which has about 26,000 distinct CDR3 sequences, about 5% seen once. This clonotype originated in an adult who was a healthcare worker with PCR-confirmed SARS-CoV-2 infection or an uninfected control (not recorded which). The material sequenced was whole blood. This chain joins TRBV28 and TRBJ1-3; D uncertain. The chain's CDR3 is CASSLGQHSGNTIYF. In nucleotides, the CDR3 is TGTGCCAGCAGTTTGGGTCAGCACTCTGGAAACACCATATATTTT.